The T cell receptor (beta chain) described here comes from a study of shared clonotypes between healthy human individuals. Overall study results and limits: Estimated richness values were generally larger in naive subsets than in memory subsets.

Regarding this clone: Its antigen is undetermined.

Terminally differentiated effector memory CD45RA+ cells were excluded by CCR7 positive selection of CD45RO-negative cells. V lost 4 bases to trimming and J lost 3 bases, with 7 bases between them. Germline V gene lookup returns CDR1 MNHEY and CDR2 SVGAGI. The CDR3 contains 12 residues. Sequenced by immunoSEQ multiplex PCR; TCRdb stores in-frame clones only, minus some. This sample has roughly 2,000,000 clones, with about 95% found just once. The chain uses TRBV6-5 and TRBJ2-7, with D hard to call. Input material: naive CD8+ T cells sorted from blood. This receptor was taken from a man aged 18 to 29 in good health. CDR3: CASSSANYEQYF. The CDR3 DNA sequence: TGTGCCAGCAGTTCAGCTAACTACGAGCAGTACTTC.